Presented here are 20 T cell receptor beta chains from one specimen sequenced in a study of cytomegalovirus exposure and HLA in healthy donors. PCR amplification relied on 60 Vbeta primers (plus 13 Jbeta primers). Profiling relied on immunoSEQ multiplex PCR, and the TCRdb table lists in-frame clones only, not all of them. The sample consists of about 120,000 clones, 75% to 85% of them appearing once. Material for sequencing was PBMCs. These receptors were obtained from a young man in good health and CMV-seropositive.

V usage is TRBV6-1 and J usage is TRBJ2-7, with 8 bases that match TRBD2. Looked up from germline, CDR1 is MNHNS and CDR2 is SASEGT. V lost 4 bases, J lost 7 bases, and 12 bases stayed unmatched. The length of the CDR3 is 15 residues. DNA of the CDR3: TGTGCCAGCAGTGTACCGGGGGGGGGCATTAGAGAGCAGTACTTC. Its translation is CASSVPGGGIREQYF.

The chain joins TRBV5-1 to TRBJ2-1; a weak D match, TRBD2 (6 bases). The germline CDR1 and CDR2 sequences are SGHRS and YFSETQ. The CDR3 extends over 16 amino acids. V lost 4 bases and J lost 9, with 23 bases in between. For the CDR3, the DNA is TGCGCCAGCAGCCCACCGGGACTGGGGGATTGGGGTGAGCAGTTCTTC. This codes for CASSPPGLGDWGEQFF.

This chain joins TRBV27 and TRBJ2-7, with D hard to call. Germline V gene lookup returns CDR1 MNHEY and CDR2 SMNVEV (reference sequence). Trimming left V 3 bases short and J 3 bases short, with 9 bases between. This CDR3 is built from 13 residues. Here the CDR3 DNA reads TGTGCCAGCAGTTTGACGGAGCACTACGAGCAGTACTTC. Translated, it gives CASSLTEHYEQYF.

The CDR3: CASSSDRGYEQYF. CDR3 in DNA: TGCGCCAGCAGCTCGGACAGGGGGTACGAGCAGTACTTC. V is TRBV4-1 and J is TRBJ2-7; 10 bases agree with TRBD1. The CDR3 spans 13 residues. Looked up from germline, CDR1 is MGHRA and CDR2 is YSYEKL. V shed 5 bases and J 4 bases; nucleotides not matched to a gene: 2.

The J gene is TRBJ2-7, the V gene TRBV29-1; D is possibly TRBD1 (6 bases). V gave up 7 bases and J gave up 4 bases, with 14 bases separating them. This CDR3 contains 12 residues. CDR1 is SQVTM, CDR2 ANQGSEA, per germline. The CDR3 is CSGRTENYEQYF. As DNA, the CDR3 is TGCAGCGGGCGGACAGAAAATTACGAGCAGTACTTC.

The genes are TRBV4-3 and TRBJ1-3, with a possible D match to TRBD1 (6 bases). V lost 2 bases and J 2 bases, leaving 7 bases between the germline ends. Germline lookup yields CDR1 LGHNA and CDR2 YSLEER. CDR3 length: 14 amino acids. Written as DNA, the CDR3 is TGCGCCAGCAGCCAAACAGGGACTGGAAACACCATATATTTT. This codes for CASSQTGTGNTIYF.

The J gene is TRBJ1-3, the V gene TRBV18, with TRBD1 identical over 8 bases. The CDR3 spans 17 residues. V was clipped by 0 bases and J by 4 bases; unmatched bases: 8. CDR1 is KGHSH, CDR2 LQKENI, per germline. CDR3 region: CASSPPMARTGGNTIYF. CDR3 in DNA: TGTGCCAGCTCACCACCGATGGCCAGGACAGGGGGAAACACCATATATTTT.

The chain links TRBV5-6 to TRBJ2-2; D not certain. V lost 1 base, J lost 2 bases, and 12 bases lay in between. CDR3 length equals 16 residues. In germline, CDR1 is SGHDT, CDR2 YYEEEE. This chain's CDR3 is CASSLFWAINTGELFF. For the CDR3, the DNA is TGTGCCAGCAGCTTGTTTTGGGCGATAAACACCGGGGAGCTGTTTTTT.

The rearrangement links TRBV10-3 to TRBJ2-1; 8 bases agree with TRBD2. The V gene end was trimmed by 6 bases and the J gene end by 7 bases; junction bases not matched to a gene: 11. Germline V gives CDR1 ENHRY, CDR2 SYGVKD. The CDR3 runs 15 residues. CDR3 residues: CAISQAGAGGNEQFF. DNA for the CDR3: TGTGCCATCAGCCAAGCGGGGGCCGGTGGGAATGAGCAGTTCTTC.

The rearrangement uses TRBV5-6 and TRBJ1-2; D not certain. V lost 0 bases to trimming and J lost 2 bases, with 2 bases between them. This CDR3 spans 12 amino acids. Germline loops: CDR1 SGHDT, CDR2 YYEEEE. The DNA for the CDR3 is TGTGCCAGCAGCTTGGTAAACTATGGCTACACCTTC. This sequence encodes CASSLVNYGYTF. The whole variable domain, remainder taken from reference TRBV5-6 and TRBJ1-2, is DAGVTQSPTHLIKTRGQQVTLRCSPKSGHDTVSWYQQALGQGPQFIFQYYEEEERQRGNFPDRFSGHQFPNYSSELNVNALLLGDSALYLCASSLVNYGYTFGSGTRLTVV.

The V and J genes are TRBV27 and TRBJ2-7; 7 nucleotides agree with TRBD2. The V and J ends lost 6 bases and 3 bases, in that order; junction bases with no gene match: 14. Germline values: CDR1 MNHEY, CDR2 SMNVEV (reference sequence). There are 16 residues in the CDR3. The DNA of the CDR3 is TGTGCCAGCAGCCCTAGGGGACTAAATCGCTACTACGAGCAGTACTTC. The encoded protein is CASSPRGLNRYYEQYF.

Remarks on this clone: One end of the junction does not line up with germline, which may come from a read error. The chain recombines TRBV18 with TRBJ1-1; D is uncertain. The CDR3 consists of 13 residues. Germline CDR1 is KGHSH and CDR2 is LQKENI. CDR3 sequence: CASSPNLNTEAFF. The CDR3 bases are TGTGCCAGTTCACCTAATTTGAACACTGAAGCTTTCTTT. The complete variable domain, with remaining parts taken from reference TRBV18 and TRBJ1-1, reads NAGVMQNPRHLVRRRGQEARLRCSPMKGHSHVYWYRQLPEEGLKFMVYLQKENIIDESGMPKERFSAEFPKEGPSILRIQQVVRGDSAAYFCASSPNLNTEAFFGQGTRLTVV.

The chain carries TRBV18 and TRBJ2-7, with D perhaps matching TRBD1 (6 bases). Germline V gene lookup returns CDR1 KGHSH and CDR2 LQKENI. The length of the CDR3 is 14 residues. The V and J ends lost 3 bases and 5 bases respectively, with 14 bases between them. In DNA, the CDR3 is TGTGCCAGCTCACCGGCAGGGGTTCGCCACGAGCAGTACTTC. Protein product: CASSPAGVRHEQYF.

The V and J genes are TRBV18 and TRBJ2-7, with D unclear. Germline CDR1 KGHSH, CDR2 LQKENI. The ends were cut back, 2 bases at V and 5 bases at J, with 13 bases in the middle. The length of the CDR3 is 14 residues. CDR3 sequence reads: CASSPTFSAHEQYF. The DNA for the CDR3 is TGTGCCAGCTCACCAACATTCAGCGCCCACGAGCAGTACTTC.

This chain links TRBV7-8 with TRBJ2-5; D call uncertain. Germline CDR1 and CDR2: SGHVS and FQNEAQ. Trimming removed 2 bases at V and 2 bases at J, with 9 bases between. The CDR3 runs to 14 residues. DNA for the CDR3: TGTGCCAGCAGCTTACGAGGCGCGCAAGAGACCCAGTACTTC. Translating gives CASSLRGAQETQYF.

This clone was detected once. The chain joins TRBV7-9 to TRBJ2-2; D is unresolved. Germline CDR1 SEHNR, CDR2 FQNEAQ (reference sequence). The CDR3 is 15 residues long. V lost 2 bases, J lost 2 bases, and 9 bases lay in between. The chain's CDR3 is CASSLTELNTGELFF. In nucleotides, the CDR3 is TGTGCCAGCAGCTTAACTGAACTTAACACCGGGGAGCTGTTTTTT. The entire variable domain, with the rest obtained from reference TRBV7-9 and TRBJ2-2, is as follows: DTGVSQNPRHKITKRGQNVTFRCDPISEHNRLYWYRQTLGQGPEFLTYFQNEAQLEKSRLLSDRFSAERPKGSFSTLEIQRTEQGDSAMYLCASSLTELNTGELFFGEGSRLTVL.

The chain carries TRBV15 and TRBJ2-2; 9 bases are a match to TRBD1. This CDR3 region has 15 residues. Germline V gene sequence: CDR1 LNHNV, CDR2 YYDKDF (reference sequence). With V trimmed by 5 bases and J by 5 bases, 6 bases remained unmatched. The CDR3 spells CATSPYRGLTGELFF. CDR3 sequence (DNA): TGTGCCACCAGCCCCTACAGGGGGCTTACCGGGGAGCTGTTTTTT.

V usage is TRBV5-6 and J usage is TRBJ1-1, with D hard to call. This CDR3 comprises 15 residues. The V end lost 0 bases, the J end lost 0 bases, and 9 bases lay between the germline ends. The germline gives CDR1 SGHDT, CDR2 YYEEEE. The chain's CDR3 is CASSLGLTMNTEAFF. CDR3 sequence (DNA): TGTGCCAGCAGCTTGGGACTGACGATGAACACTGAAGCTTTCTTT.

The chain is built from TRBV5-1 and TRBJ1-4; 8 nucleotides align to TRBD1. The ends lost 1 base at V and 11 bases at J; junction bases unmatched: 4. Looked up from germline, CDR1 is SGHRS and CDR2 is YFSETQ. The CDR3 has 13 residues. The CDR3 region has the DNA TGCGCCAGCAGCTTGAACAGGGGGGAGAAACTGTTTTTT. Translation gives CASSLNRGEKLFF.

A single count supports this clone. The rearrangement uses TRBV28 and TRBJ2-5; 11 positions match TRBD2. This CDR3 is built from 17 residues. Germline V gives CDR1 MDHEN, CDR2 SYDVKM. Losses at the gene ends were 6 bases for V and 4 bases for J; bases not matched to a gene: 13. The CDR3 protein is CASSPASGRSLGETQYF. CDR3 coding DNA: TGTGCCAGCAGCCCTGCTAGCGGGAGGAGTTTAGGAGAGACCCAGTACTTC.